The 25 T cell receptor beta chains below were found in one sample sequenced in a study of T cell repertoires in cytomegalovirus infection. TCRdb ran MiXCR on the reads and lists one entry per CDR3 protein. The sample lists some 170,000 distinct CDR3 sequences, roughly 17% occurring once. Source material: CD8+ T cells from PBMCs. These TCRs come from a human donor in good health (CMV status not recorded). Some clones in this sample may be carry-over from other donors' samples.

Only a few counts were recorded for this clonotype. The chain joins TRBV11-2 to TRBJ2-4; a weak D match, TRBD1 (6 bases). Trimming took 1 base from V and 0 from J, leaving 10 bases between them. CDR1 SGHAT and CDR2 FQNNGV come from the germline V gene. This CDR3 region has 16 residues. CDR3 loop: CASSLVGQRAKNIQYF. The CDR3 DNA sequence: TGTGCCAGCAGCTTAGTAGGACAGAGAGCCAAAAACATTCAGTACTTC.

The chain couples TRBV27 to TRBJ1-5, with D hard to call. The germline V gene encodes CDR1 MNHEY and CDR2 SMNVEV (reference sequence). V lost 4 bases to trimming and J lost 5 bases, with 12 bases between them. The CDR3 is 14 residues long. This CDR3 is CASSSGGWDQPQHF. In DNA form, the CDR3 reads TGTGCCAGCAGTTCGGGAGGGTGGGATCAGCCCCAGCATTTT.

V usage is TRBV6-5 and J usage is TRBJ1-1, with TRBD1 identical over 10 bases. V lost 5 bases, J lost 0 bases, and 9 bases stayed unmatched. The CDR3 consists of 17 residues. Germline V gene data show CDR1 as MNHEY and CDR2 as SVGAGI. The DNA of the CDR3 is TGTGCCAGCAGTGCCGGACAGGGGGGTTACATGAACACTGAAGCTTTCTTT. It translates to CASSAGQGGYMNTEAFF.

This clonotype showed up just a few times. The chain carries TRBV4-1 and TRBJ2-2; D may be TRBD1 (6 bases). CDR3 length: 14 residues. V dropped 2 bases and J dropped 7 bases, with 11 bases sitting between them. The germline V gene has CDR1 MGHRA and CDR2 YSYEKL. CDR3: CASSQNQGYGELFF. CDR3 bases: TGCGCCAGCAGCCAAAACCAGGGGTACGGGGAGCTGTTTTTT.

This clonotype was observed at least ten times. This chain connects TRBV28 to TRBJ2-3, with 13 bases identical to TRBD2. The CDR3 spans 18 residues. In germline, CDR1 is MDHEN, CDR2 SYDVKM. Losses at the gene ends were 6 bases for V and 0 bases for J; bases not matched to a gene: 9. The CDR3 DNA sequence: TGTGCCAGCAGCCGGACTAGCGGGGGAGGGACTAGCACAGATACGCAGTATTTT. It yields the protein CASSRTSGGGTSTDTQYF.

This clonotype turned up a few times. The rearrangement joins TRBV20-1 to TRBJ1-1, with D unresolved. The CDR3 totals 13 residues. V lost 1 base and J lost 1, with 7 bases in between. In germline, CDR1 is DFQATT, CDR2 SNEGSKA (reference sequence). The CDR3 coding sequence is TGCAGTGCTAGAGGCACGGCGAACACTGAAGCTTTCTTT. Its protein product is CSARGTANTEAFF.

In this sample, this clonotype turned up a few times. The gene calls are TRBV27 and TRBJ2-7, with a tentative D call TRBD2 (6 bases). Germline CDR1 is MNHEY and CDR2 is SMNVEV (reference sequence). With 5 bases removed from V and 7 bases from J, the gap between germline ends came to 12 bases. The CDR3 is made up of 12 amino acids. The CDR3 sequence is CASSTPGREQYF. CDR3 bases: TGTGCCAGCAGTACCCCAGGGAGGGAGCAGTACTTC.

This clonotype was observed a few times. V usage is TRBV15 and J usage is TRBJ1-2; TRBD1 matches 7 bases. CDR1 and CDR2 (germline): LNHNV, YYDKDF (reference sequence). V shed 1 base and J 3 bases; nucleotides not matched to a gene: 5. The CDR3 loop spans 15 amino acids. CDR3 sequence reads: CATSRGRGRDYGYTF. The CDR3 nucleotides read TGTGCCACCAGCAGAGGAAGGGGGCGAGACTATGGCTACACCTTC.

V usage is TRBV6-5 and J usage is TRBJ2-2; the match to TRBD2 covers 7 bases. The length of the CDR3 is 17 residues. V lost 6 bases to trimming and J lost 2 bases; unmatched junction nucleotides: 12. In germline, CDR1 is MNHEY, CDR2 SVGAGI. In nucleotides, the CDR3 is TGTGCCAGCAGCTCCGCAGCCGGGACTACAAACACCGGGGAGCTGTTTTTT. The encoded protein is CASSSAAGTTNTGELFF.

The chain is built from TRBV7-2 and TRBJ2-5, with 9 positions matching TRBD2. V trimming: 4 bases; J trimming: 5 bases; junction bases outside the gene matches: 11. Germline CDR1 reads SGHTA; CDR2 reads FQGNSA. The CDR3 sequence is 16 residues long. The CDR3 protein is CASSWGAASGAETQYF. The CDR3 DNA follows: TGTGCCAGCAGCTGGGGGGCGGCTAGCGGGGCCGAGACCCAGTACTTC.

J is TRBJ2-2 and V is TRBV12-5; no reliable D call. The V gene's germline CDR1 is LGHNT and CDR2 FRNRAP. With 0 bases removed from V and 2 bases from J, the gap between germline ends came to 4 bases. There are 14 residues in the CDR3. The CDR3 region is CASGLVSNTGELFF. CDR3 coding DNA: TGTGCTAGTGGTTTGGTATCCAACACCGGGGAGCTGTTTTTT.

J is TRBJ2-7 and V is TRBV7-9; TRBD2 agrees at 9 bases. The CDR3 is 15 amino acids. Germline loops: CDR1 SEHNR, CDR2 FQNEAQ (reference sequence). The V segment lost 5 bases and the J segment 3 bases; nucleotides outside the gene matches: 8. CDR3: CASSPPVSGGYEQYF. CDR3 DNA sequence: TGTGCCAGCAGCCCCCCGGTTAGCGGGGGCTACGAGCAGTACTTC. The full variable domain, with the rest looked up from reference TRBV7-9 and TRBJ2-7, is DTGVSQNPRHKITKRGQNVTFRCDPISEHNRLYWYRQTLGQGPEFLTYFQNEAQLEKSRLLSDRFSAERPKGSFSTLEIQRTEQGDSAMYLCASSPPVSGGYEQYFGPGTRLTVT.

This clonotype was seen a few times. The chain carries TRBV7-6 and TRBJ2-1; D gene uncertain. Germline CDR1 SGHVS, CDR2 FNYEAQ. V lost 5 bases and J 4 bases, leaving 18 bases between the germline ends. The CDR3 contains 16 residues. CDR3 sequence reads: CASSPLSVSNYNEQFF. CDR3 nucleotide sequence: TGTGCCAGCAGCCCTTTGTCGGTCTCCAATTACAATGAGCAGTTCTTC.

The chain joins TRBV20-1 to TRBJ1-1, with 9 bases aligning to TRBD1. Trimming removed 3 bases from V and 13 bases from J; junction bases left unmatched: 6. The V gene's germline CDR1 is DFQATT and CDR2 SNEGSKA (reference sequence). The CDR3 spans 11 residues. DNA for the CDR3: TGCAGTGCTAGTGGGACAGGGATGGTTTTCTTT. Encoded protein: CSASGTGMVFF.

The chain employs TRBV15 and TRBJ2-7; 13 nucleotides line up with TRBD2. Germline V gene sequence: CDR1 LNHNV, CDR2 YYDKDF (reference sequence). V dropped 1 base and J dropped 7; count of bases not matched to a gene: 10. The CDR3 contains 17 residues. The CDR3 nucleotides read TGTGCCACCAGCAGAGTTCAGGGGATGGGACTAGCGGGGGAGCAGTACTTC. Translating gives CATSRVQGMGLAGEQYF.

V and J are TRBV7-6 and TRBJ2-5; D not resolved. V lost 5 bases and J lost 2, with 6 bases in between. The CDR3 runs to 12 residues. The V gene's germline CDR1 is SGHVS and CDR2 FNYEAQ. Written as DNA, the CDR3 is TGTGCCAGCAGCCCTCCTCAAGAGACCCAGTACTTC. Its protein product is CASSPPQETQYF.

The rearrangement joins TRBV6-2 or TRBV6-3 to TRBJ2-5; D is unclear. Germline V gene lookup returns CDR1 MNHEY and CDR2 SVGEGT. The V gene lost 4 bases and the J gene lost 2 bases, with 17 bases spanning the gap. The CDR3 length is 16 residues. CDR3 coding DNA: TGTGCCAGCAGTTCGAAGGACCCGACGGCTCAAGAGACCCAGTACTTC. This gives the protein CASSSKDPTAQETQYF.

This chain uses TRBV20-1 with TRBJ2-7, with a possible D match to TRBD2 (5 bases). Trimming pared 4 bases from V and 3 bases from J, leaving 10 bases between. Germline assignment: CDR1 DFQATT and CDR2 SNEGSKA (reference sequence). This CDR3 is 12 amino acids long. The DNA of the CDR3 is TGCAGTGCTATGAACGAGGGCTACGAGCAGTACTTC. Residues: CSAMNEGYEQYF.

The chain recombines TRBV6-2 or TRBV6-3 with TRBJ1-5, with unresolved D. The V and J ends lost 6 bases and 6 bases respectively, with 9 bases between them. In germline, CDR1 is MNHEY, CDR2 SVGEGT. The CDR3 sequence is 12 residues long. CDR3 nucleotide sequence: TGTGCCAGCAGCCACGAGAGTCAGCCCCAGCATTTT. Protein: CASSHESQPQHF.

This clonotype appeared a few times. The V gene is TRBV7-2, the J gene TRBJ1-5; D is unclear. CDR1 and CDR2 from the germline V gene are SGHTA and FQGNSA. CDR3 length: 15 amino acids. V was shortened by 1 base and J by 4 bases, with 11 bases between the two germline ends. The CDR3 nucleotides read TGTGCCAGCAGCTTAGGGAGCGTATTGAATCAGCCCCAGCATTTT. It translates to CASSLGSVLNQPQHF. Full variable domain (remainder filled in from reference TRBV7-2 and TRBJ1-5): GAGVSQSPSNKVTEKGKDVELRCDPISGHTALYWYRQSLGQGLEFLIYFQGNSAPDKSGLPSDRFSAERTGGSVSTLTIQRTQQEDSAVYLCASSLGSVLNQPQHFGDGTRLSIL.

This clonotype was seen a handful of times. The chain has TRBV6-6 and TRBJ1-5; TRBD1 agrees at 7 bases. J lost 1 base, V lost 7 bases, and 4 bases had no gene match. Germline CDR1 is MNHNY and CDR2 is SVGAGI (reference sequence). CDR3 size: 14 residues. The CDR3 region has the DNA TGTGCCAGCAAACAGGGGATGAGCAATCAGCCCCAGCATTTT. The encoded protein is CASKQGMSNQPQHF.

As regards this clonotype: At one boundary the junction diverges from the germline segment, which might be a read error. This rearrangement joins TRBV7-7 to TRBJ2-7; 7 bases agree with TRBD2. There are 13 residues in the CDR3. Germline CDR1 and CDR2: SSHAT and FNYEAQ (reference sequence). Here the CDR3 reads CASSLAAGYEQYF. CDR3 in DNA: TGTGCTAGCAGCTTAGCAGCGGGGTACGAGCAGTACTTC.

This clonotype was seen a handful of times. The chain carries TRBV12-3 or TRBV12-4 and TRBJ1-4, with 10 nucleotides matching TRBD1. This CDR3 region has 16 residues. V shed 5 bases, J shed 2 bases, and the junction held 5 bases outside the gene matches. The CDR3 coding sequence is TGTGCCAGCAGTGAGACAGGGGGCATGACTAATGAAAAACTGTTTTTT. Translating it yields CASSETGGMTNEKLFF.

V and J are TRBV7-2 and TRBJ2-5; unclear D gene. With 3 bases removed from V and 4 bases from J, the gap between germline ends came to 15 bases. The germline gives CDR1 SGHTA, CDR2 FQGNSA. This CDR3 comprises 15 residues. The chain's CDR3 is CASSFNQGLGETQYF. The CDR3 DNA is TGTGCCAGCAGCTTCAATCAAGGGTTGGGAGAGACCCAGTACTTC.

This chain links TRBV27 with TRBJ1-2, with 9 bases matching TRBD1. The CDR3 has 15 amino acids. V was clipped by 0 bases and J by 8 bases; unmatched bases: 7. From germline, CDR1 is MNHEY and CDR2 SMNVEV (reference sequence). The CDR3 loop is CASSLSGQGTGGYTF. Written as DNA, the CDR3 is TGTGCCAGCAGTTTATCGGGACAGGGCACGGGAGGCTACACCTTC.